A selection of T cell receptor beta chains follows, all from one sample in a study of tumor-infiltrating lymphocytes in primary liver carcinoma. TCRdb reprocessed the multiplex PCR reads via MiXCR and lists one record per CDR3 protein. Here the sample spans roughly 120,000 distinct CDR3 sequences, around 65% being singletons. Sequencing was carried out using tumor-adjacent normal liver tissue. The receptor set was obtained from a woman aged 60-70 years with primary liver carcinoma and hepatitis B virus infection. CDR3s include the opening cysteine and the closing phenylalanine or tryptophan. Fields, in order: J gene, D gene, clone size, V gene, CDR3 protein, CDR3 DNA. The D gene is left open where the match is weak. The size entry is marked missing in some rows and otherwise reads once, few, many or a size class.

j_call: TRBJ2-1; d_call: TRBD2; clone_size: NA; v_call: TRBV11-3; cdr3_aa: CAGGRGVGEKDKEQFF; cdr3_nt: TGTGCCGGCGGGAGGGGCGTAGGCGAAAAGGACAAAGAGCAGTTCTTC
j_call: TRBJ2-5; d_call: TRBD2; clone_size: NA; v_call: TRBV20-1; cdr3_aa: CSASPPGLRIQAQYF; cdr3_nt: TGCAGTGCTAGTCCACCGGGACTACGAATTCAGGCCCAGTACTTC
j_call: TRBJ2-3; d_call: TRBD2; clone_size: many; v_call: TRBV29-1; cdr3_aa: CSVAFGGRAGDTQYF; cdr3_nt: TGCAGCGTTGCTTTTGGCGGGAGGGCGGGAGATACGCAGTATTTT
j_call: TRBJ2-4; d_call: NA; clone_size: NA; v_call: TRBV11-2; cdr3_aa: CTNSFTEENIQYF; cdr3_nt: TGTACCAACAGCTTTACAGAAGAAAACATTCAGTACTTC
j_call: TRBJ2-6; d_call: NA; clone_size: NA; v_call: TRBV5-1; cdr3_aa: CASSLAGVGANILTF; cdr3_nt: TGCGCCAGCAGCTTGGCCGGGGTTGGGGCCAACATCCTGACTTTC
j_call: TRBJ2-7; d_call: NA; clone_size: once; v_call: TRBV11-2; cdr3_aa: CTSSLDTGPGYEHYF; cdr3_nt: TGTACCAGCAGCTTAGATACAGGCCCAGGGTATGAGCATTACTTC
j_call: TRBJ2-3; d_call: TRBD1; clone_size: NA; v_call: TRBV29-1; cdr3_aa: CSVEDMDRGGPDTQYF; cdr3_nt: TGCAGCGTTGAGGATATGGACAGGGGAGGACCAGATACGCAGTATTTT
j_call: TRBJ2-1; d_call: NA; clone_size: many; v_call: TRBV5-1; cdr3_aa: CASSLGAGMGAFSYNEQFF; cdr3_nt: TGCGCCAGCAGCTTGGGGGCAGGCATGGGAGCCTTCTCTTACAATGAGCAGTTCTTC
j_call: TRBJ2-7; d_call: NA; clone_size: NA; v_call: TRBV20-1; cdr3_aa: CSASPGPRGGQYF; cdr3_nt: TGCAGTGCTAGTCCGGGACCTCGAGGCGGGCAGTACTTC
j_call: TRBJ2-3; d_call: TRBD2; clone_size: NA; v_call: TRBV11-1; cdr3_aa: CASSLRVPTSGRVTGTQYF; cdr3_nt: TGTGCCAGCAGCTTAAGGGTCCCTACTAGCGGGAGAGTGACAGGTACGCAATATTTT
j_call: TRBJ2-3; d_call: NA; clone_size: few; v_call: TRBV7-3; cdr3_aa: CASKSGDTQYF; cdr3_nt: TGTGCCAGCAAATCTGGGGATACGCAGTATTTT
j_call: TRBJ1-1; d_call: NA; clone_size: NA; v_call: TRBV12-3/TRBV12-4; cdr3_aa: CASRLQGPAGTGAFF; cdr3_nt: TGTGCCAGCAGGTTACAGGGACCCGCAGGCACTGGAGCTTTCTTT
j_call: TRBJ2-1; d_call: TRBD2; clone_size: NA; v_call: TRBV11-3; cdr3_aa: CASSACSGREYNEQFF; cdr3_nt: TGTGCCAGCAGTGCTTGTAGCGGGAGGGAATACAATGAGCAGTTCTTC
j_call: TRBJ2-1; d_call: NA; clone_size: NA; v_call: TRBV20-1; cdr3_aa: CSANVPGPHYEHFF; cdr3_nt: TGCAGTGCTAACGTCCCGGGACCTCACTATGAGCACTTCTTC
j_call: TRBJ2-1; d_call: NA; clone_size: NA; v_call: TRBV7-9; cdr3_aa: CASSLGGSWGEQFF; cdr3_nt: TGTGCCAGCAGCTTAGGAGGATCCTGGGGTGAGCAGTTTTTC
j_call: TRBJ2-5; d_call: TRBD1; clone_size: many; v_call: TRBV5-1; cdr3_aa: CASSLVPQGARQETQYF; cdr3_nt: TGCGCCAGCAGCTTGGTCCCGCAGGGGGCACGGCAAGAGACCCAGTACTTC
j_call: TRBJ2-7; d_call: NA; clone_size: NA; v_call: TRBV10-1; cdr3_aa: CSSSASQRRDYEQYF; cdr3_nt: TGCTCCAGCAGTGCGTCTCAGAGAAGAGACTACGAGCAGTACTTC
j_call: TRBJ2-3; d_call: NA; clone_size: NA; v_call: TRBV11-2; cdr3_aa: CASNSPGSHTQYF; cdr3_nt: TGTGCCAGCAACTCCCCGGGGAGCCATACGCAGTATTTT
j_call: TRBJ2-5; d_call: TRBD1; clone_size: many; v_call: TRBV6-1; cdr3_aa: CASRDLRGLDETQYF; cdr3_nt: TGTGCCAGCAGAGATCTCAGGGGGCTAGATGAGACCCAGTACTTC
j_call: TRBJ1-2; d_call: NA; clone_size: many; v_call: TRBV5-6; cdr3_aa: CASRSGLGYGYTF; cdr3_nt: TGTGCCAGCAGATCAGGGCTGGGCTATGGCTACACCTTC
j_call: TRBJ2-3; d_call: TRBD2; clone_size: NA; v_call: TRBV5-1; cdr3_aa: CASSYTGGSTDTQYF; cdr3_nt: TGCGCCAGCAGTTACACGGGAGGGAGCACAGATACGCAGTATTTT
j_call: TRBJ1-2; d_call: NA; clone_size: NA; v_call: TRBV12-3/TRBV12-4; cdr3_aa: CASSLGGQFYGYTF; cdr3_nt: TGTGCCAGCAGTTTAGGTGGGCAGTTCTATGGGTACACCTTC
j_call: TRBJ1-1; d_call: TRBD1; clone_size: many; v_call: TRBV7-9; cdr3_aa: CASSLQGDTEAFF; cdr3_nt: TGTGCCAGCAGCCTCCAGGGGGACACTGAAGCTTTCTTT
j_call: TRBJ1-3; d_call: TRBD1; clone_size: many; v_call: TRBV5-4; cdr3_aa: CASSLGTGSGNTIYF; cdr3_nt: TGTGCCAGCAGCTTGGGGACAGGGAGCGGAAACACCATATATTTT
j_call: TRBJ2-7; d_call: NA; clone_size: few; v_call: TRBV28; cdr3_aa: CASTQGGTPYEQYF; cdr3_nt: TGTGCCAGCACCCAGGGGGGTACCCCCTACGAGCAGTACTTC
j_call: TRBJ2-5; d_call: NA; clone_size: NA; v_call: TRBV29-1; cdr3_aa: CSISRLVDPKETQYF; cdr3_nt: TGCAGCATCTCCCGACTAGTGGACCCCAAGGAGACCCAGTACTTC
j_call: TRBJ2-1; d_call: NA; clone_size: many; v_call: TRBV30; cdr3_aa: CAWRPYNEQFF; cdr3_nt: TGTGCCTGGAGGCCATACAATGAGCAGTTCTTC
j_call: TRBJ2-4; d_call: TRBD2; clone_size: NA; v_call: TRBV7-9; cdr3_aa: CASSLGGAKNIKYF; cdr3_nt: TGTGCCAGCAGCTTGGGAGGGGCCAAAAACATTAAGTACTTC
j_call: TRBJ2-7; d_call: TRBD2; clone_size: NA; v_call: TRBV6-1; cdr3_aa: CASSVGTSRRAYDQYF; cdr3_nt: TGTGCCAGCAGTGTCGGGACTAGCAGGAGAGCCTACGATCAGTACTTC
j_call: TRBJ2-3; d_call: TRBD2; clone_size: few; v_call: TRBV18; cdr3_aa: CASSPRPSAGGPPDTQYF; cdr3_nt: TGTGCCAGCTCACCCCGCCCCTCAGCGGGAGGCCCCCCAGATACGCAGTATTTT
j_call: TRBJ2-2; d_call: NA; clone_size: NA; v_call: TRBV28; cdr3_aa: CTSSFARVNTGELFF; cdr3_nt: TGTACCAGCAGTTTTGCTCGTGTGAACACCGGGGAGCTGTTTTTC
j_call: TRBJ2-5; d_call: TRBD2; clone_size: many; v_call: TRBV29-1; cdr3_aa: CSVVLAGETQYF; cdr3_nt: TGCAGCGTTGTCCTAGCGGGAGAGACCCAGTACTTC
j_call: TRBJ2-7; d_call: TRBD1; clone_size: NA; v_call: TRBV4-1; cdr3_aa: CTSSYWDRRLSYEQYF; cdr3_nt: TGCACCAGCAGCTACTGGGACAGGAGGCTCTCCTACGAGCAGTACTTC